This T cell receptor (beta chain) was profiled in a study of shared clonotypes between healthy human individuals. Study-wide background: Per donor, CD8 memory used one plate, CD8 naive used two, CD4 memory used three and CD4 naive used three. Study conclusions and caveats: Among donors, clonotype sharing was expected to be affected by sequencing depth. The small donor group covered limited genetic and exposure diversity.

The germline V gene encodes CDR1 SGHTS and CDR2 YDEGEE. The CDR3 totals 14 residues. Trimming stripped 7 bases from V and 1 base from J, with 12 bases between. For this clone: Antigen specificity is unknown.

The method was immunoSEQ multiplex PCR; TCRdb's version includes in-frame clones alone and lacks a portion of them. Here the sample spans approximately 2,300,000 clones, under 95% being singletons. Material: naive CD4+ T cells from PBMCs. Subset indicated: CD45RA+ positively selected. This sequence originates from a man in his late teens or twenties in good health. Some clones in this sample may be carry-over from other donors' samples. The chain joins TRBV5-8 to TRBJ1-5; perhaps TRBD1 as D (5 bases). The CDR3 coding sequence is TGTGCCAGCGCCAGGGAGGGGAGCAATCAGCCCCAGCATTTT. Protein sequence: CASAREGSNQPQHF.